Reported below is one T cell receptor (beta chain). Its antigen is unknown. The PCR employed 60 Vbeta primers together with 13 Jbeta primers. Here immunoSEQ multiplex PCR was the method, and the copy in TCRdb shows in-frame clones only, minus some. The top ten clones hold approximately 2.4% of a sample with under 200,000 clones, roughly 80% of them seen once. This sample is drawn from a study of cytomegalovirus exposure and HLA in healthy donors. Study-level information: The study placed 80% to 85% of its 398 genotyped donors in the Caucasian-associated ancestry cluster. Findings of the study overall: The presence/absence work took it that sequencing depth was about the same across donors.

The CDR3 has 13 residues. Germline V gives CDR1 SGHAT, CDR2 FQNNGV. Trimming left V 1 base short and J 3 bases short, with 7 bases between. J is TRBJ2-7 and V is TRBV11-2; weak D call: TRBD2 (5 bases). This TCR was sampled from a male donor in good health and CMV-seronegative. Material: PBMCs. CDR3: CASSLGGLYEQYF. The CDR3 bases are TGTGCCAGCAGCTTAGGCGGACTCTACGAGCAGTACTTC.